Listed here are 12 T cell receptor beta chains from one sample, sequenced in a study of T cells after yellow fever vaccination. TCRdb processed the 5' RACE reads anew with MiXCR; each CDR3 protein has one entry. The sample holds about 580,000 distinct CDR3 sequences, about 17% seen once. The sequences come from PBMCs, collected less than 6 days after the first yellow fever vaccination. All receptors derive from a man between 18 and 29 years old who received the YFV17D yellow fever vaccine.

Remarks on this clonotype: A much larger clone sits a single nucleotide away, making a read error possible. This chain links TRBV6-6 with TRBJ2-2; D is undetermined. The germline CDR1 and CDR2 sequences are MNHNY and SVGAGI (reference sequence). V was pared by 1 base and J by 1 base, with 1 base between. CDR3 size: 13 residues. The CDR3 DNA sequence: TGTGCCAGCAGTTACTTGAACACCGGGGAGCTGTTTTTT. This encodes CASSYLNTGELFF.

The chain is built from TRBV29-1 and TRBJ1-1; D gene unclear. Trimming cost V 1 base and J 4 bases, with 10 bases left between them. Germline values: CDR1 SQVTM, CDR2 ANQGSEA. This CDR3 contains 13 residues. The CDR3 coding sequence is TGCAGCGTTGAAGCCACAATGAGCACTGAAGCTTTCTTT. Amino acids: CSVEATMSTEAFF.

This clonotype was detected ten times or more. This chain joins TRBV12-3 or TRBV12-4 and TRBJ1-1, with D possibly TRBD1 on 6 matching bases. V was shortened by 6 bases and J by 4 bases, with 12 bases between the two germline ends. The CDR3 length is 13 residues. CDR3 in DNA: TGTGCCAGCAGCAGACAGGTCGGCACTGAAGCTTTCTTT. Translating it yields CASSRQVGTEAFF.

V and J are TRBV6-6 and TRBJ2-7, with D unclear. Germline lookup yields CDR1 MNHNY and CDR2 SVGAGI (reference sequence). The CDR3 runs to 12 residues. Trimming left V 5 bases short and J 6 bases short, with 11 bases between. CDR3 coding DNA: TGTGCCAGCAGTCCCAAGGGCACCGAGCAGTACTTC. Encoded protein: CASSPKGTEQYF.

CDR3 bases: TGTGCCAGCAGCACCGGGGAAGCGGGATCATTAAATGAGCAGTTCTTC. Amino acids: CASSTGEAGSLNEQFF. The chain is built from TRBV5-8 and TRBJ2-1, with 7 nucleotides matching TRBD2. The J segment lost 7 bases and the V segment lost 4 bases, leaving 14 bases of the junction unmatched. The germline CDR1 and CDR2 sequences are SGHTS and YDEGEE. This CDR3 comprises 16 residues.

The rearrangement links TRBV11-2 to TRBJ2-5; 15 positions agree with TRBD2. The germline CDR1 and CDR2 sequences are SGHAT and FQNNGV. The CDR3 loop spans 18 amino acids. Unmatched junction bases numbered 8, after V lost 5 bases and J lost 1 base. CDR3 sequence (DNA): TGTGCCAGCAGCAGAGGGACTAGCGGGGGGCACTTCCAAGAGACCCAGTACTTC. Protein sequence: CASSRGTSGGHFQETQYF.

There are many counts of this clonotype. The rearrangement joins TRBV6-2 or TRBV6-3 to TRBJ2-1; 9 nucleotides align to TRBD2. Germline V gives CDR1 MNHEY, CDR2 SVGEGT. V gave up 5 bases and J gave up 6 bases; unmatched junction bases: 14. CDR3 length: 17 residues. The CDR3 reads CASSNPRGGRRSNEQFF. The CDR3 region has the DNA TGTGCCAGCAGTAACCCGCGGGGGGGCCGGCGGAGCAATGAGCAGTTCTTC.

The rearrangement joins TRBV4-3 to TRBJ1-1; no clear D. Trimming removed 0 bases at V and 6 bases at J, with 17 bases between. Germline V gene sequence: CDR1 LGHNA, CDR2 YSLEER. The CDR3 runs 16 residues. CDR3 nucleotides: TGCGCCAGCAGCCAAGATTTTCCAGTCCTGGTGTCTGAAGCTTTCTTT. Protein product: CASSQDFPVLVSEAFF.

This clonotype was seen only once. A junction boundary mismatches the germline segment, possibly from a read error. This rearrangement joins TRBV5-5 to TRBJ2-2; D may be TRBD2 (5 bases). The CDR3 loop spans 14 amino acids. Germline V gene sequence: CDR1 SGHKS, CDR2 YYEKEE (reference sequence). The CDR3 DNA reads TGTGCCCGCAGCCGGCTCGGGGTTCACGGGGAGCTGTTTTTT. It is translated as CARSRLGVHGELFF.

The chain links TRBV7-3 to TRBJ2-6; no reliable D call. CDR3 length: 17 amino acids. Trimming stripped 1 base from V and 0 bases from J, with 10 bases between. Germline V lookup: CDR1 SGHTA, CDR2 FQGTGA. CDR3 protein: CASSLIGSRSGANVLTF. CDR3 in DNA: TGTGCCAGCAGCTTAATCGGGTCCCGCTCTGGGGCCAACGTCCTGACTTTC.

Only a few counts were recorded for this clonotype. The chain combines TRBV20-1 with TRBJ1-1, with a weak D call TRBD1 (6 bases). Trimming took 0 bases from V and 5 from J, leaving 10 bases between them. The germline CDR1 and CDR2 sequences are DFQATT and SNEGSKA (reference sequence). The CDR3 extends over 13 amino acids. CDR3 residues: CSAREAGETEAFF. Here the CDR3 DNA reads TGCAGTGCTAGAGAAGCAGGGGAGACTGAAGCTTTCTTT.

The sample holds a few counts of this clonotype. The V gene is TRBV6-2 or TRBV6-3, the J gene TRBJ1-1; D is perhaps TRBD1 (5 bases). CDR3 length: 15 residues. V gave up 2 bases and J gave up 0 bases, with 10 bases separating them. Germline CDR1 MNHEY, CDR2 SVGEGT. The CDR3 protein is CASSYLRGLNTEAFF. CDR3 nucleotide sequence: TGTGCCAGCAGTTACCTTAGGGGACTGAACACTGAAGCTTTCTTT.